This is a list of T cell receptor beta chains from one sample in a study of beta chain features in type 1 diabetes. The data were produced by immunoSEQ multiplex PCR, yet TCRdb's version contains in-frame clones alone and is incomplete. The data hold a few hundred thousand clones, with around 15% observed a single time. The specimen was naive CD4+ T cells from blood. The receptors here all came from a woman aged 18-30 years in good health. Each CDR3 is given with its conserved first and last residue. D genes are given only for firm matches. Where a row states a size, it is once, few, many or the class of an expanded clone; other rows omit it.

j_call,clone_size,d_call,v_call,cdr3_aa,cdr3_nt
TRBJ1-3,few,NA,TRBV6-5,CASTGRSGNTIYF,TGTGCCAGCACGGGTCGCTCTGGAAACACCATATATTTT
TRBJ2-1,few,NA,TRBV28,CASFPPLDSSGGDEQFF,TGTGCCAGCTTTCCACCCCTTGACAGTAGCGGCGGCGATGAGCAGTTCTTC
TRBJ1-1,few,NA,TRBV5-6,CASSLDRVNTEAFF,TGTGCCAGCAGCCTTGACAGAGTGAACACTGAAGCTTTCTTT
TRBJ2-1,few,TRBD1,TRBV6-5,CASSFGQASSYNEQFF,TGTGCCAGCAGTTTTGGACAGGCTAGCTCCTACAATGAGCAGTTCTTC
TRBJ1-3,few,NA,TRBV30,CAWSDSSGNTIYF,TGTGCCTGGAGTGACAGCTCTGGAAACACCATATATTTT
TRBJ2-1,NA,NA,TRBV7-2,CASSATSRSHNEQFF,TGTGCCAGCAGCGCCACTAGTCGCTCGCACAATGAGCAGTTCTTC
TRBJ1-2,NA,NA,TRBV9,CASSVTDTNYGYTF,TGTGCCAGCAGCGTCACTGACACTAACTATGGCTACACCTTC
TRBJ1-1,few,TRBD1,TRBV5-4,CASSQGTGLNTEAFF,TGTGCCAGCAGCCAGGGGACAGGACTTAACACTGAAGCTTTCTTT
TRBJ2-2,NA,TRBD2,TRBV5-1,CASSPTSGNTGELFF,TGCGCCAGCAGCCCGACTAGCGGGAACACCGGGGAGCTGTTTTTT
TRBJ2-1,few,TRBD2,TRBV6-5,CASKESGSRNEQFF,TGTGCCAGTAAAGAAAGCGGGAGTAGGAATGAGCAGTTCTTC
TRBJ2-3,NA,NA,TRBV11-2,CASSARRRQISTDTQYF,TGTGCCAGCAGCGCCCGAAGGCGACAGATTAGCACAGATACGCAGTATTTT
TRBJ2-4,NA,NA,TRBV29-1,CSARPGLLAKNIQYF,TGCAGCGCAAGACCGGGACTTCTAGCCAAAAACATTCAGTACTTC
TRBJ2-7,NA,NA,TRBV23-1,CASSQSAGLAVGEQYF,TGCGCCAGCAGTCAATCGGCTGGCCTAGCAGTTGGCGAGCAGTACTTC
TRBJ2-1,few,TRBD2,TRBV11-2,CASSLVSGRAMYNEQFF,TGTGCCAGCAGCTTAGTGTCCGGGAGGGCCATGTACAATGAGCAGTTCTTC
TRBJ1-1,few,NA,TRBV5-4,CASSLAGGRMNTEAFF,TGTGCCAGCAGCTTGGCGGGGGGAAGGATGAACACTGAAGCTTTCTTT
TRBJ1-2,NA,TRBD1,TRBV28,CASSSGTGAPFYGYTF,TGTGCCAGCAGTTCCGGGACAGGGGCCCCGTTCTATGGCTACACCTTC
TRBJ2-3,NA,NA,TRBV6-6,CASALGGVTDTQYF,TGTGCCAGCGCCTTAGGGGGAGTCACAGATACGCAGTATTTT
TRBJ2-3,few,NA,TRBV30,CAWSGGPGVTQYF,TGTGCCTGGAGTGGAGGGCCGGGGGTAACTCAGTATTTT
TRBJ1-1,few,TRBD1,TRBV27,CASSRFGTASMNTEAFF,TGTGCCAGCAGTAGATTCGGGACAGCTTCCATGAACACTGAAGCTTTCTTT
TRBJ2-3,few,TRBD2,TRBV11-2,CASSLGASGVRDTQYF,TGTGCCAGCAGCTTAGGTGCTAGCGGGGTGCGGGATACGCAGTATTTT
TRBJ2-1,few,TRBD2,TRBV5-4,CASSGTSGGYNEQFF,TGTGCCAGCAGCGGAACTAGCGGCGGATACAATGAGCAGTTCTTC
TRBJ2-4,NA,NA,TRBV11-2,CASSLTGSAKNIQYF,TGTGCCAGCAGCTTAACAGGGTCGGCCAAAAACATTCAGTACTTC
TRBJ2-7,NA,TRBD2,TRBV27,CASIPRGTSGKDYEQYF,TGTGCCAGCATCCCAAGGGGGACTAGCGGGAAGGACTACGAGCAGTACTTC